Each of the 8 T cell receptor beta chains below was sequenced from the same sample in a study of human T cells and chemical hapten exposure. TCRdb used MiXCR to reprocess the RACE reads, holding one entry per CDR3 protein. The table lists 150,000 to 200,000 distinct CDR3 sequences, roughly 14% of them singletons. This sample's time point: patch test 1, 2 weeks after DPC sensitization. Stated treatment: therapeutic diphenylcyclopropenone sensitization with weekly scalp DPC. This material consisted of whole blood, taken in connection with sensitization to the hapten diphenylcyclopropenone (DPC). Every receptor here comes from a woman in her twenties or thirties with alopecia areata. Some clones in this sample may be carry-over from other donors' samples.

This clonotype was seen a handful of times. V is TRBV6-6 and J is TRBJ1-1; D is unclear. Germline CDR1 MNHNY, CDR2 SVGAGI (reference sequence). V was clipped by 6 bases and J by 4 bases, with 6 bases between them. The CDR3 consists of 11 residues. In nucleotides, the CDR3 is TGTGCCAGCAGGGGTGGCACTGAAGCTTTCTTT. Translating it yields CASRGGTEAFF.

This chain links TRBV5-1 with TRBJ2-1; the D gene is possibly TRBD1 (5 bases). V lost 2 bases to trimming and J lost 6 bases, with 15 bases between them. CDR3 size: 15 residues. Germline loops: CDR1 SGHRS, CDR2 YFSETQ. CDR3 in amino acids: CASSFFTQAINEQFF. CDR3 bases: TGCGCCAGCAGCTTTTTTACACAGGCAATCAATGAGCAGTTCTTC.

This clonotype came up a few times. The chain has TRBV6-5 and TRBJ1-2, with 9 bases matching TRBD1. Germline values: CDR1 MNHEY, CDR2 SVGAGI. After removal of 4 bases from V and 4 bases from J, the junction contained 7 bases not matched to a gene. This CDR3 contains 15 residues. CDR3 DNA: TGTGCCAGCAGTTCTCCGGGACAGGGAAGCTATGGCTACACCTTC. Its protein is CASSSPGQGSYGYTF.

In its sample, this clonotype was seen a few times. The chain links TRBV30 to TRBJ2-1, with 9 bases aligning to TRBD1. Germline values: CDR1 GTSNPN, CDR2 SVGIG (reference sequence). With V trimmed by 8 bases and J by 4 bases, 9 bases remained unmatched. The CDR3 covers 14 residues. CDR3 in amino acids: CAGKGTGNYNEQFF. CDR3 DNA sequence: TGTGCCGGAAAGGGGACAGGGAATTACAATGAGCAGTTCTTC.

This clonotype appeared many times. V gene TRBV29-1 combines with J gene TRBJ1-3, with D maybe TRBD1 (6 bases). The CDR3 is made up of 15 amino acids. V lost 7 bases, J lost 3 bases, and 19 bases lay in between. Germline lookup yields CDR1 SQVTM and CDR2 ANQGSEA. CDR3 sequence: CSGQEGVGYGNTIYF. The DNA of the CDR3 is TGCAGCGGCCAAGAGGGGGTTGGATATGGAAACACCATATATTTT.

This clonotype appeared a few times. With a much larger clone just one base away, this may be a read error. V and J are TRBV7-2 and TRBJ1-5; D possibly corresponds to TRBD1 (5 bases). The CDR3 length is 12 residues. Germline V gives CDR1 SGHTA, CDR2 FQGNSA. The V end lost 4 bases, the J end lost 4 bases, and 5 bases lay between the germline ends. The CDR3 spells CASSWGNQPQHF. The CDR3 DNA reads as TGTGCCAGCAGCTGGGGGAATCAGCCCCAGCATTTT.

This clonotype showed up just a few times. V gene TRBV20-1 combines with J gene TRBJ2-1; D might be TRBD2 (6 bases). CDR1 is DFQATT and CDR2 is SNEGSKA in the germline V gene (reference sequence). Trimming left V 6 bases short and J 5 bases short, with 8 bases between. The CDR3 is 11 amino acids. CDR3 amino acids: CSAAGHNEQFF. CDR3 in DNA: TGCAGTGCGGCGGGGCACAATGAGCAGTTCTTC.

This clonotype was seen a handful of times. The V and J genes are TRBV6-2 or TRBV6-3 and TRBJ2-2; D might be TRBD2 (6 bases). V was shortened by 10 bases and J by 0 bases, with 15 bases between the two germline ends. Germline loops: CDR1 MNHEY, CDR2 SVGEGT. CDR3 length: 15 amino acids. The CDR3 DNA is TGTGCCACCACACCGGGACTGACGAACACCGGGGAGCTGTTTTTT. It codes for CATTPGLTNTGELFF.